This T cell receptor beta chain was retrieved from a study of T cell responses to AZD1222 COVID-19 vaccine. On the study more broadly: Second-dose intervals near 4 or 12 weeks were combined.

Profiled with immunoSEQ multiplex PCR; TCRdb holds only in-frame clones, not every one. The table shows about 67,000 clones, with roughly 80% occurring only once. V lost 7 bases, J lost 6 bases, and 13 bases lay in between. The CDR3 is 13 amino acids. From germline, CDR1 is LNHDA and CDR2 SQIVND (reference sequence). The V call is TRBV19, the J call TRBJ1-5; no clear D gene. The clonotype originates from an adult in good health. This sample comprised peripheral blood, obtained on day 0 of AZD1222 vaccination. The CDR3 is CASTPNPFQPQHF. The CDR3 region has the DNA TGTGCCAGTACCCCTAACCCGTTTCAGCCCCAGCATTTT.